This T cell receptor (beta chain) stems from a study of blood T cell repertoires in COVID-19. Study-wide context: Samples representing acute and convalescent COVID-19 were sourced from the United States, Italy and Spain.

TCRdb's copy holds only in-frame clones and misses some; the assay was immunoSEQ multiplex PCR. Of 250,000 to 300,000 clones in the sample, around four fifths are singletons; the top ten hold around 3.9%. CDR3 length: 16 residues. Trimming took 1 base from V and 0 from J, leaving 11 bases between them. CDR1 and CDR2 (germline): LGHNA, YSLEER. Participant ages covered about 18 to 95 years across 24 US areas. The chain has TRBV4-3 and TRBJ2-3; possibly TRBD2 for D (5 bases). The sequence came from a man younger than 45 with acute COVID-19. Specimen: PBMCs or T cells enriched from blood (not recorded which). CDR3: CASSQAAGLSTDTQYF. In nucleotides, the CDR3 is TGCGCCAGCAGCCAAGCTGCGGGCCTTAGCACAGATACGCAGTATTTT.